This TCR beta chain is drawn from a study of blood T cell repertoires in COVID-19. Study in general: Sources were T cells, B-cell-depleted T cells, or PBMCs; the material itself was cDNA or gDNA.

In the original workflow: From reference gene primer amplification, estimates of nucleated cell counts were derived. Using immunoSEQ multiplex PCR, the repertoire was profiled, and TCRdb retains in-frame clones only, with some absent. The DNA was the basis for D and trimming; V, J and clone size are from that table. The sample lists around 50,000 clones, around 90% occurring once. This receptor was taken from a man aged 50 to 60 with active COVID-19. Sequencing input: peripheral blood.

DNA of the CDR3: TGCGCCAGCAGCCAAGATACGGGAGTCCCTGAAGCTTTCTTT. It translates to CASSQDTGVPEAFF. The chain carries TRBV4-3 and TRBJ1-1; unclear D gene. Trimming took off 0 bases at V and 6 bases at J, with 11 bases between the two ends. Germline values: CDR1 LGHNA, CDR2 YSLEER. This CDR3 comprises 14 residues.